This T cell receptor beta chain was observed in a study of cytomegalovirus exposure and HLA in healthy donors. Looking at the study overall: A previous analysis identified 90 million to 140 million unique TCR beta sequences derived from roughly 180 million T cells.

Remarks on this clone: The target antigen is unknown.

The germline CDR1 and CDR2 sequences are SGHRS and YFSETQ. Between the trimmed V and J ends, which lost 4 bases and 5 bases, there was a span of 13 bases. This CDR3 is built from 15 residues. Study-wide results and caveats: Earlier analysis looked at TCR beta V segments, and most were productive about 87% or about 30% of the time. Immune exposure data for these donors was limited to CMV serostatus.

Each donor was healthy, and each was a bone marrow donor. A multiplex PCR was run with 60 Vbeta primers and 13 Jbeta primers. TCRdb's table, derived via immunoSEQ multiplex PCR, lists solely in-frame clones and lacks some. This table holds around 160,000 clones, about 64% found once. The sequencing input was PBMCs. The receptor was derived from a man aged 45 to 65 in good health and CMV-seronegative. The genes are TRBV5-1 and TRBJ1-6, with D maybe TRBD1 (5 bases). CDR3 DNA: TGCGCCAGCAGCCGGGGGAGCGTTGATAATTCACCCCTCCACTTT. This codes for CASSRGSVDNSPLHF. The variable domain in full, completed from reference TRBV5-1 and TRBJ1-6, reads KAGVTQTPRYLIKTRGQQVTLSCSPISGHRSVSWYQQTPGQGLQFLFEYFSETQRNKGNFPGRFSGRQFSNSRSEMNVSTLELGDSALYLCASSRGSVDNSPLHFGNGTRLTVT.